A selection of T cell receptor beta chains follows, all from one sample in a study of chemoradiotherapy in HPV16-positive cancers. Here immunoSEQ multiplex PCR was the method, and the copy in TCRdb shows in-frame clones only, minus some. Among more than 9,500 clones listed, roughly 78% were seen once. This material was obtained from a patient who underwent chemoradiotherapy. The receptor set was obtained from a human donor with HPV-associated anogenital cancer. Both conserved end residues are part of each CDR3. D genes are given only for firm matches. Only part of the rows carry a size: once, few, many, or a class if the clone is expanded.

v_call: TRBV6-1; j_call: TRBJ2-7; clone_size: NA; d_call: TRBD1; cdr3_nt: TGTGCCAGCGCCGGGACAGGGGTCTACGAGCAGTACTTC; cdr3_aa: CASAGTGVYEQYF
v_call: TRBV27; j_call: TRBJ2-3; clone_size: few; d_call: NA; cdr3_nt: TGTGCCAGCAGTTGGGAGCGGTACTCAGATACGCAGTATTTT; cdr3_aa: CASSWERYSDTQYF
v_call: TRBV19; j_call: TRBJ2-3; clone_size: NA; d_call: TRBD2; cdr3_nt: TGTGCCAGCGGGACTAGCGGACGGTATCGCACAGATACGCAGTATTTT; cdr3_aa: CASGTSGRYRTDTQYF
v_call: TRBV7-2; j_call: TRBJ1-5; clone_size: NA; d_call: NA; cdr3_nt: TGTGCCAGCAGCTTTTATGGAAGCAATCAGCCCCAGCATTTT; cdr3_aa: CASSFYGSNQPQHF
v_call: TRBV6-4; j_call: TRBJ1-3; clone_size: NA; d_call: NA; cdr3_nt: TGTGCCAGCAGTGACAGGGGCCAGGCCGGAAACACCATATATTTT; cdr3_aa: CASSDRGQAGNTIYF
v_call: TRBV25-1; j_call: TRBJ2-5; clone_size: NA; d_call: TRBD1; cdr3_nt: TGTGCCAGCAGTGCTGGACAGGGGGTAACTGTGGAGACCCAGTACTTC; cdr3_aa: CASSAGQGVTVETQYF
v_call: TRBV7-2; j_call: TRBJ1-6; clone_size: once; d_call: NA; cdr3_nt: TGTGCCAGCAGCTTAGCGTGGGTACCCAATTCACCCCTCCACTTT; cdr3_aa: CASSLAWVPNSPLHF
v_call: TRBV7-2; j_call: TRBJ2-2; clone_size: once; d_call: NA; cdr3_nt: TGTGCCAGCACCACTCGTCCGGACTCACTGTCCGCCGGGGAGCTGTTTTTT; cdr3_aa: CASTTRPDSLSAGELFF
v_call: TRBV19; j_call: TRBJ1-2; clone_size: NA; d_call: NA; cdr3_nt: TGTGCCAGTAGTAAGGAAGGATATGGCTACACCTTC; cdr3_aa: CASSKEGYGYTF
v_call: TRBV15; j_call: TRBJ2-2; clone_size: NA; d_call: NA; cdr3_nt: TGTGCCACCAGCATGTCCTGGCAGTACACCGGGGAGCTGTTTTTT; cdr3_aa: CATSMSWQYTGELFF
v_call: TRBV4-2; j_call: TRBJ2-2; clone_size: once; d_call: TRBD2; cdr3_nt: TGTGCCAGCAGCTCGACTAGCGGGGGTCTCGTGAACACCGGGGAGCTGTTTTTT; cdr3_aa: CASSSTSGGLVNTGELFF
v_call: TRBV7-7; j_call: TRBJ2-1; clone_size: once; d_call: NA; cdr3_nt: TGTGCTAGCAGCTTTCTGGGGGATAATGAGCAGTTCTTC; cdr3_aa: CASSFLGDNEQFF
v_call: TRBV18; j_call: TRBJ1-2; clone_size: few; d_call: TRBD1; cdr3_nt: TGTGCCAGCTCAACTCCTGGACAGGGACCACGGGATGGCTACACCTTC; cdr3_aa: CASSTPGQGPRDGYTF
v_call: TRBV2; j_call: TRBJ2-3; clone_size: NA; d_call: NA; cdr3_nt: TGTGCCAGCGGGGTTGGCACAGATACGCAGTATTTT; cdr3_aa: CASGVGTDTQYF
v_call: TRBV16; j_call: TRBJ2-7; clone_size: few; d_call: NA; cdr3_nt: TGTGCCAGCAGCCTACGTATCTACGAGCAGTACTTC; cdr3_aa: CASSLRIYEQYF
v_call: TRBV5-4; j_call: TRBJ1-6; clone_size: NA; d_call: TRBD1; cdr3_nt: TGTGCCAGCAGCCCGAGCTTCCGGGACAGGGTATTGGAGAATAATTCACCCCTCCACTTT; cdr3_aa: CASSPSFRDRVLENNSPLHF